This T cell receptor (beta chain) stems from a study of cytomegalovirus exposure and HLA in healthy donors. About the research overall: As an earlier analysis found, around 190 million T cells yielded 95 million to 130 million unique TCR beta sequences.

Use of 60 Vbeta and 13 Jbeta primers characterized the PCR. The assay was immunoSEQ multiplex PCR, and TCRdb's table has in-frame clones only and misses some. This sample has approximately 130,000 clones, with 70% to 80% found just once. To note about this clone: The antigen remains undetermined.

Germline V gene lookup returns CDR1 SEHNR and CDR2 FQNEAQ (reference sequence). This CDR3 comprises 15 residues. Germline trimming cut 4 bases from V and 4 bases from J; bases unmatched to any gene: 8. General study points: In an earlier analysis, in fewer than 700 donors, most V segments appeared productive either ~90% or ~30% of the time. It was likely that a cluster of highly shared sequence variants was a sequencing artifact.

The TCR was taken from a man younger than 40 in good health and CMV-seronegative. The sequenced sample consisted of PBMCs. This chain connects TRBV7-9 to TRBJ1-2, with 8 bases lining up with TRBD1. CDR3 loop: CASSSTTGQGYGYTF. In DNA, the CDR3 is TGTGCCAGCAGCTCAACAACCGGACAGGGCTATGGCTACACCTTC.